This T cell receptor beta chain is from a study of blood T cell repertoires in COVID-19. Whole-study context: Sites in the United States, Italy and Spain provided acute and convalescent COVID-19 samples.

The germline V gene has CDR1 SGHRS and CDR2 YFSETQ. The V segment lost 4 bases and the J segment 7 bases; nucleotides outside the gene matches: 14. This CDR3 region has 16 residues. Per the original methods: It was from reference gene primer amplification that nucleated cell counts were estimated. Libraries were prepared by immunoSEQ multiplex PCR; TCRdb keeps only in-frame clonotypes and omits some of them. The V and J calls and the clone size are those of that table, but D and trimming were determined from the DNA. Of 84,000 or so clones listed, 65% to 85% are singletons. The chain is built from TRBV5-1 and TRBJ1-5, with 7 nucleotides matching TRBD1. The specimen sequenced was peripheral blood. The source of this sequence is a man older than 75 with active or convalescent COVID-19. CDR3 bases: TGCGCCAGCAGCCCCCAGGACAGGATCGAAGGACAGCCCCAGCATTTT. It encodes CASSPQDRIEGQPQHF. Together with reference TRBV5-1 and TRBJ1-5, the CDR3 gives the full variable domain: KAGVTQTPRYLIKTRGQQVTLSCSPISGHRSVSWYQQTPGQGLQFLFEYFSETQRNKGNFPGRFSGRQFSNSRSEMNVSTLELGDSALYLCASSPQDRIEGQPQHFGDGTRLSIL.